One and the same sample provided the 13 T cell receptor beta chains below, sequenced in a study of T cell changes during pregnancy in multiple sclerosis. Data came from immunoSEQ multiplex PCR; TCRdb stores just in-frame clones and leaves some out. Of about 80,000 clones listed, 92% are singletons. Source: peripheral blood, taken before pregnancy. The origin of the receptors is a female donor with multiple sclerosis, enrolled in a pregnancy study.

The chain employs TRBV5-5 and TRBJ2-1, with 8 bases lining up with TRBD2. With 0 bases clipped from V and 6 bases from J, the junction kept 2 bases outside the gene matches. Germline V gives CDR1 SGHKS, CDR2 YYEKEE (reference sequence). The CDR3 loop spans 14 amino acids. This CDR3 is CASSLDGGANEQFF. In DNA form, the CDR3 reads TGTGCCAGCAGCTTGGACGGGGGGGCCAATGAGCAGTTCTTC.

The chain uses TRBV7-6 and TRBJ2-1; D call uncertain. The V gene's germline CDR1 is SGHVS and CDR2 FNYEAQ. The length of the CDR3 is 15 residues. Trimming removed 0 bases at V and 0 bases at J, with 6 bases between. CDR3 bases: TGTGCCAGCAGCTTAGCGCTGAGCTCCTACAATGAGCAGTTCTTC. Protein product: CASSLALSSYNEQFF. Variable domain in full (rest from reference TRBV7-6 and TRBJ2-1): GAGVSQSPRYKVTKRGQDVALRCDPISGHVSLYWYRQALGQGPEFLTYFNYEAQQDKSGLPNDRFSAERPEGSISTLTIQRTEQRDSAMYRCASSLALSSYNEQFFGPGTRLTVL.

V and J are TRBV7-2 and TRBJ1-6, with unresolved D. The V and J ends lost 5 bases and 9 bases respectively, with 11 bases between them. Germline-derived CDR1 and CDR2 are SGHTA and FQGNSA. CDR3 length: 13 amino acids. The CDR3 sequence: CASSENRGSPLHF. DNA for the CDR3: TGTGCCAGCAGCGAAAACCGGGGTTCACCCCTCCACTTT.

Here the CDR3 DNA reads TGTGCCAGCAGCGTAGAAGCGGGGGGGATGTACGAGCAGTACTTC. It translates to CASSVEAGGMYEQYF. This rearrangement joins TRBV9 to TRBJ2-7; the match to TRBD2 covers 10 bases. Germline V gene lookup returns CDR1 SGDLS and CDR2 YYNGEE. V was clipped by 0 bases and J by 4 bases; unmatched bases: 4. This CDR3 region has 15 residues.

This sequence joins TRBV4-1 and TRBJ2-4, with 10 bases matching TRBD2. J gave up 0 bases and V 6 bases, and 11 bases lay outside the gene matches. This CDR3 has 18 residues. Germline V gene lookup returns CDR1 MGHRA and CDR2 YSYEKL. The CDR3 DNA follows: TGCGCCAGCAGGCCTAGCGGGGGAACCGGAATAGCCAAAAACATTCAGTACTTC. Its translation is CASRPSGGTGIAKNIQYF.

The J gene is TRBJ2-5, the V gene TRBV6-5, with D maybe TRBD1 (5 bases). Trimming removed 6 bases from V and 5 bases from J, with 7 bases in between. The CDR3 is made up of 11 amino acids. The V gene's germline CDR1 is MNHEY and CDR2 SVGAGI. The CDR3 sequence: CASRGLETQYF. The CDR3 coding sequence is TGTGCCAGCAGGGGGCTTGAGACCCAGTACTTC.

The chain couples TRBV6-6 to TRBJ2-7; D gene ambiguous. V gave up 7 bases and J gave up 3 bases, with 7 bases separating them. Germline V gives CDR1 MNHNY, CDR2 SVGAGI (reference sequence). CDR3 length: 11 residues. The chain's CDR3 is CASTFRYEQYF. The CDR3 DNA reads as TGTGCCAGCACCTTTCGCTACGAGCAGTACTTC.

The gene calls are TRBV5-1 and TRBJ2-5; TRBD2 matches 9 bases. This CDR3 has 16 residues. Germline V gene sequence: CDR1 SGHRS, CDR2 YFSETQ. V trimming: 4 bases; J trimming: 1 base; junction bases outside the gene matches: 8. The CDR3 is CASSHGGGGVQETQYF. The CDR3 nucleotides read TGCGCCAGCAGCCATGGTGGCGGGGGGGTCCAAGAGACCCAGTACTTC.

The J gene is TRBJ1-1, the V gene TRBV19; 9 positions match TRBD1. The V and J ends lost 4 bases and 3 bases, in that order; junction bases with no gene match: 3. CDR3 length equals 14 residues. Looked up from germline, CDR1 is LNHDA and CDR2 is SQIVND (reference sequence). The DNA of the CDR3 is TGTGCCAGTAGTAGTACAGGGGGCCACACTGAAGCTTTCTTT. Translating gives CASSSTGGHTEAFF.

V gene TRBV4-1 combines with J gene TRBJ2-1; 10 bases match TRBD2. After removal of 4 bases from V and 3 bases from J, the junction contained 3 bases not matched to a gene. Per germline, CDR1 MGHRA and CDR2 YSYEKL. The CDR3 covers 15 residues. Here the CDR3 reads CASSRSSGGYNEQFF. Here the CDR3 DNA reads TGCGCCAGCAGCCGATCTAGCGGGGGCTACAATGAGCAGTTCTTC.

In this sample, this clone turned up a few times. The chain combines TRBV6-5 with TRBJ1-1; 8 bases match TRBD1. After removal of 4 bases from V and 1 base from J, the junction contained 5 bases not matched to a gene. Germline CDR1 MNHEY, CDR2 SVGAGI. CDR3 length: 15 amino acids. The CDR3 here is CASSLGQGGNTEAFF. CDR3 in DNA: TGTGCCAGCAGTTTAGGACAGGGTGGGAACACTGAAGCTTTCTTT.

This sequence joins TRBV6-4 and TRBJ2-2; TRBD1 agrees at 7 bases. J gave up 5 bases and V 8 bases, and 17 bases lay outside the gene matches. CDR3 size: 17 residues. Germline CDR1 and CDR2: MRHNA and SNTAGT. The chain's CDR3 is CASRSPGLRGRTGELFF. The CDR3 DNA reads TGTGCCAGCCGCAGTCCCGGGTTGAGGGGGCGGACCGGGGAGCTGTTTTTT.

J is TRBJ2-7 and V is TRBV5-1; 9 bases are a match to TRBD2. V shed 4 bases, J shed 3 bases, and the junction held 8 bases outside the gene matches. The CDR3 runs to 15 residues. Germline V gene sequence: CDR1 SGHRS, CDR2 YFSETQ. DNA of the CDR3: TGCGCCAGCAGCGCCGGCGGGGGGGCCGGCTACGAGCAGTACTTC. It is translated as CASSAGGGAGYEQYF.